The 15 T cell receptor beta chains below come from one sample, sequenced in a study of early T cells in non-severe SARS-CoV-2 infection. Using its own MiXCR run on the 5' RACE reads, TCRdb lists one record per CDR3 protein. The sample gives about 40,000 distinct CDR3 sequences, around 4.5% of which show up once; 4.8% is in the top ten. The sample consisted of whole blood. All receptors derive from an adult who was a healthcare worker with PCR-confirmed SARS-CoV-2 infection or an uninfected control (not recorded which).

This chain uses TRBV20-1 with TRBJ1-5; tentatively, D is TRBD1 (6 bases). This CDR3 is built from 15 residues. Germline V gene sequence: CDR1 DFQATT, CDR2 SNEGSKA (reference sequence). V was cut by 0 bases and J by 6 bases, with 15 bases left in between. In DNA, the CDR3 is TGCAGTGCTAGAGACTATGACAGGATAGGTCAGCCCCAGCATTTT. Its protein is CSARDYDRIGQPQHF.

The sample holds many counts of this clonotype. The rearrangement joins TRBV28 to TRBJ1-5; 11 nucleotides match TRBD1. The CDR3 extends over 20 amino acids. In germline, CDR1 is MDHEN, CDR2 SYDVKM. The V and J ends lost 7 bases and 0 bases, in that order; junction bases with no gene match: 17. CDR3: CASTKRTGGLPFYSNQPQHF. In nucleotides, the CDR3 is TGTGCCAGCACCAAAAGGACAGGGGGCCTACCATTCTATAGCAATCAGCCCCAGCATTTT.

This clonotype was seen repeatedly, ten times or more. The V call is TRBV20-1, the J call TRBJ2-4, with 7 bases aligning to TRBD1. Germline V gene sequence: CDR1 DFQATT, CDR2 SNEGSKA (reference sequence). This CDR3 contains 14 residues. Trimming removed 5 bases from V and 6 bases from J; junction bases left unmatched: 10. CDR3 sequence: CSAPSPTGRNIQYF. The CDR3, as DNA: TGCAGTGCTCCTTCTCCGACAGGGAGAAACATTCAGTACTTC.

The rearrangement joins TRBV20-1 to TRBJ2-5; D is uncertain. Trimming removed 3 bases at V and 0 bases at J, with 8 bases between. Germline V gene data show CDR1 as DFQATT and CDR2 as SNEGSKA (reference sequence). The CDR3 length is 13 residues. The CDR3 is CSASTANQETQYF. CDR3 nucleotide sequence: TGCAGTGCTAGTACAGCCAACCAAGAGACCCAGTACTTC.

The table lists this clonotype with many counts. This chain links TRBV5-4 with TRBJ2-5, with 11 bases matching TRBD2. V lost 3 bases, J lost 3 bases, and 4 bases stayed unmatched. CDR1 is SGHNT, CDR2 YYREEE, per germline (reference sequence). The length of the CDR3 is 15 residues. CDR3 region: CASSSGLAAEETQYF. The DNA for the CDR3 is TGTGCCAGCAGCTCGGGACTAGCGGCTGAAGAGACCCAGTACTTC.

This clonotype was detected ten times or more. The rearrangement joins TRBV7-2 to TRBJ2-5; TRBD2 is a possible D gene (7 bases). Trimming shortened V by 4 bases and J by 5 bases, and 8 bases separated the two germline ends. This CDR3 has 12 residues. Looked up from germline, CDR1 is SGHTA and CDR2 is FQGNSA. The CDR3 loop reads CASSWGGETQYF. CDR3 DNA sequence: TGTGCCAGCAGCTGGGGGGGCGAGACCCAGTACTTC.

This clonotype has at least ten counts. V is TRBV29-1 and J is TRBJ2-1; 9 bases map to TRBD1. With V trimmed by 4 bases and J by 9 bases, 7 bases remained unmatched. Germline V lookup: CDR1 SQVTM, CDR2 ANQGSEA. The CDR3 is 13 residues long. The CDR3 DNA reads TGCAGCGTTGGGGACAGGGTCGAGGGTGAGCAGTTCTTC. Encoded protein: CSVGDRVEGEQFF.

CDR3 amino acids: CASSMTPYASNQPQHF. In DNA form, the CDR3 reads TGTGCCAGCAGCATGACACCCTATGCTAGCAATCAGCCCCAGCATTTT. The V call is TRBV5-5, the J call TRBJ1-5; D unclear. Germline CDR1 SGHKS, CDR2 YYEKEE (reference sequence). The CDR3 is made up of 16 amino acids. V was cut by 4 bases and J by 0 bases, with 14 bases left in between.

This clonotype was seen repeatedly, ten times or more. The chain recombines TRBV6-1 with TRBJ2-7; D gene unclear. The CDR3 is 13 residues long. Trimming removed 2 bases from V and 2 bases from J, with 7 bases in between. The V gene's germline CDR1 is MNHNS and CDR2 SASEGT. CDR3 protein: CASSEPAAYEQYF. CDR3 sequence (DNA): TGTGCCAGCAGTGAACCGGCAGCCTACGAGCAGTACTTC.

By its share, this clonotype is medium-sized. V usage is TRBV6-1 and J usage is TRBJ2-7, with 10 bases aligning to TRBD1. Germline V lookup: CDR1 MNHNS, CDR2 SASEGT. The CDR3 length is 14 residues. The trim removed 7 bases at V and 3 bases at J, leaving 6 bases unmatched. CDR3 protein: CASNRDRGRYEQYF. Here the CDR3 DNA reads TGTGCCAGCAACCGGGACAGGGGACGCTACGAGCAGTACTTC.

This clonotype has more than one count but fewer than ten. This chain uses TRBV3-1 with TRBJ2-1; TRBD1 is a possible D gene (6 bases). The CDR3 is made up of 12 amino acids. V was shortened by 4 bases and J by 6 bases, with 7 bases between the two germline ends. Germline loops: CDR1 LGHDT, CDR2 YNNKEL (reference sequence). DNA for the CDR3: TGTGCCAGCAGCCCACAGGGCAATGAGCAGTTCTTC. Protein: CASSPQGNEQFF.

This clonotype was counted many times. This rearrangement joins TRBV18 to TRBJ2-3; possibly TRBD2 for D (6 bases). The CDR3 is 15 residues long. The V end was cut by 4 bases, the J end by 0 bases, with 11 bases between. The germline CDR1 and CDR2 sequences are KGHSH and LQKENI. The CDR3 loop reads CASSRTNRSTDTQYF. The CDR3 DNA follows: TGTGCCAGCTCACGGACTAACCGGAGCACAGATACGCAGTATTTT.

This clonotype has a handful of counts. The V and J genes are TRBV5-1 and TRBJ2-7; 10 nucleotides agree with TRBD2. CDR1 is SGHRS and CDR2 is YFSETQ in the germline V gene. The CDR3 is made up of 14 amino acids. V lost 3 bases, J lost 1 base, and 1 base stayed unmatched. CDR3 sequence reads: CASSSSGSSYEQYF. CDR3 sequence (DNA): TGCGCCAGCAGCTCTAGCGGGAGTTCCTACGAGCAGTACTTC.

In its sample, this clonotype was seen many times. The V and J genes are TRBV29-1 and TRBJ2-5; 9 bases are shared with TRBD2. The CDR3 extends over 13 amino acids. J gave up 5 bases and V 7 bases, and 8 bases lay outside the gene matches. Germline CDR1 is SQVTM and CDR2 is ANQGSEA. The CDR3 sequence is CSAERGRAETQYF. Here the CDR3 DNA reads TGCAGCGCCGAGCGCGGGAGGGCGGAGACCCAGTACTTC. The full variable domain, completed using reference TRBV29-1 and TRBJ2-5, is SAVISQKPSRDICQRGTSLTIQCQVDSQVTMMFWYRQQPGQSLTLIATANQGSEATYESGFVIDKFPISRPNLTFSTLTVSNMSPEDSSIYLCSAERGRAETQYFGPGTRLLVL.

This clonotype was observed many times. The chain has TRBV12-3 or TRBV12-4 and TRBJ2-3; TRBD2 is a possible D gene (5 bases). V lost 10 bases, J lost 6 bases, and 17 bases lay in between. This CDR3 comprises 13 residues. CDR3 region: CAIRGYVGDTQYF. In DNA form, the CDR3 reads TGTGCCATCCGGGGTTACGTCGGGGATACGCAGTATTTT.